This passage covers 20 T cell receptor beta chains from one sample sequenced in a study of T-cell memory formation after mild COVID-19 (dated by TCRdb to the early 2020s). Libraries were built with 5' RACE. The run used an Illumina NovaSeq 6000. TCRdb handled the public reads itself, with Q25 trimming in fastp and clone calling in MiXCR, and kept productive beta chains. Each entry is one CDR3 protein sequence, shown with its most common DNA and genes. The sample records 300,000 to 400,000 distinct CDR3 sequences, over 13% of which are singletons. The ten largest clones add up to roughly 22% of the sample. Sequencing was carried out using PBMCs or a T cell subset sorted from them (not recorded which). The receptors originated from a man between 18 and 29 years old who had mild COVID-19 (a few samples of this study predate the infection). The sample titles of this study are shuffled in the database, so cell type and time point are left out; the donor was told from shared clones.

This clonotype was counted between two and nine times. CDR3 bases: TGCAGTGCTAGAGTAGCGGGGGGACCCACAGATACGCAGTATTTT. This sequence encodes CSARVAGGPTDTQYF. V gene TRBV20-1 combines with J gene TRBJ2-3; 10 bases are shared with TRBD2. This CDR3 is built from 15 residues. Germline values: CDR1 DFQATT, CDR2 SNEGSKA (reference sequence). The V gene end was trimmed by 1 base and the J gene end by 2 bases; junction bases not matched to a gene: 3.

The V gene is TRBV9, the J gene TRBJ1-1; weak D call: TRBD1 (5 bases). From germline, CDR1 is SGDLS and CDR2 YYNGEE. This CDR3 is 14 amino acids long. V was pared by 4 bases and J by 3 bases, with 13 bases between. CDR3 sequence: CASSPRLQDTEAFF. The CDR3 DNA sequence: TGTGCCAGCAGCCCGCGGCTACAGGACACTGAAGCTTTCTTT. Full variable domain (rest looked up from reference TRBV9 and TRBJ1-1): DSGVTQTPKHLITATGQRVTLRCSPRSGDLSVYWYQQSLDQGLQFLIQYYNGEERAKGNILERFSAQQFPDLHSELNLSSLELGDSALYFCASSPRLQDTEAFFGQGTRLTVV.

The sample holds many counts of this clonotype. V usage is TRBV9 and J usage is TRBJ2-3; D possibly corresponds to TRBD1 (6 bases). Per germline, CDR1 SGDLS and CDR2 YYNGEE. The CDR3 is 14 residues long. V was trimmed by 1 base and J by 4 bases, leaving 10 bases between them. This chain's CDR3 is CASSVQGSPDTQYF. DNA of the CDR3: TGTGCCAGCAGCGTACAGGGGTCCCCAGATACGCAGTATTTT.

The rearrangement links TRBV7-9 to TRBJ2-7; unclear D gene. Germline assignment: CDR1 SEHNR and CDR2 FQNEAQ (reference sequence). The CDR3 runs 14 residues. The V end was cut by 2 bases, the J end by 1 base, with 9 bases between. The CDR3 coding sequence is TGTGCCAGCAGCTTATCTTCCAGTTCCTACGAGCAGTACTTC. It codes for CASSLSSSSYEQYF.

This chain joins TRBV10-3 and TRBJ1-5; 8 nucleotides line up with TRBD1. Trimming at V came to 11 bases and at J to 0 bases, leaving 12 bases not matched to a gene. This CDR3 is built from 16 residues. Germline CDR1 reads ENHRY; CDR2 reads SYGVKD. The CDR3 DNA reads as TGTGCCTCGAGAGGACAGGGCAACAATAGCAATCAGCCCCAGCATTTT. Protein: CASRGQGNNSNQPQHF.

This clonotype was seen ten or more times. This sequence joins TRBV6-5 and TRBJ2-7; TRBD2 might be the D (6 bases). The CDR3 extends over 14 amino acids. Between the trimmed V and J ends, which lost 4 bases and 2 bases, there was a span of 12 bases. Germline lookup yields CDR1 MNHEY and CDR2 SVGAGI. DNA for the CDR3: TGTGCCAGCAGTTCTCCCGGGAGACCCTACGAGCAGTACGTC. Its protein product is CASSSPGRPYEQYV.

In this sample, this clonotype turned up a few times. The CDR3 spells CASSPTKFNYGYTF. CDR3 sequence (DNA): TGTGCCAGCTCACCTACGAAGTTCAACTATGGCTACACCTTC. This sequence joins TRBV18 and TRBJ1-2; D is unresolved. The CDR3 has 14 amino acids. Trimming cost V 3 bases and J 2 bases, with 10 bases left between them. Germline V gene data show CDR1 as KGHSH and CDR2 as LQKENI.

The sample holds many counts of this clonotype. This sequence joins TRBV5-1 and TRBJ2-1; 10 nucleotides agree with TRBD2. Germline trimming cut 1 base from V and 0 bases from J; bases unmatched to any gene: 10. Germline values: CDR1 SGHRS, CDR2 YFSETQ. This CDR3 has 19 amino acids. CDR3 loop: CASSLRPSGGPSSYNEQFF. The CDR3 region has the DNA TGCGCCAGCAGCTTGCGCCCTAGCGGGGGACCTAGCTCCTACAATGAGCAGTTCTTC. The full variable domain, in which reference TRBV5-1 and TRBJ2-1 provide the parts outside the CDR3, is KAGVTQTPRYLIKTRGQQVTLSCSPISGHRSVSWYQQTPGQGLQFLFEYFSETQRNKGNFPGRFSGRQFSNSRSEMNVSTLELGDSALYLCASSLRPSGGPSSYNEQFFGPGTRLTVL.

This clonotype was detected many times. This chain joins TRBV20-1 and TRBJ1-5; a possible D gene is TRBD1 (5 bases). The CDR3 consists of 12 residues. The V gene lost 6 bases and the J gene lost 5 bases, with 11 bases spanning the gap. Germline CDR1 DFQATT, CDR2 SNEGSKA (reference sequence). The CDR3 DNA reads as TGCAGTGCGTCGGGGGACCATCAGCCCCAGCATTTT. This encodes CSASGDHQPQHF.

This clonotype turned up a few times. The chain is built from TRBV5-1 and TRBJ2-7; D not certain. Germline CDR1 is SGHRS and CDR2 is YFSETQ. There are 14 residues in the CDR3. V lost 2 bases and J 3 bases, leaving 12 bases between the germline ends. The CDR3, as DNA: TGCGCCAGCAGCTTAGGGTCACAGAACTACGAGCAGTACTTC. Translation gives CASSLGSQNYEQYF.

This chain joins TRBV6-5 and TRBJ1-1; 8 bases are shared with TRBD1. The germline gives CDR1 MNHEY, CDR2 SVGAGI. V was clipped by 7 bases and J by 5 bases; unmatched bases: 12. CDR3 length equals 15 residues. CDR3 residues: CASTLLPGGGTEAFF. The CDR3 nucleotides are TGTGCCAGCACCTTGCTCCCAGGGGGCGGGACTGAAGCTTTCTTT.

This chain uses TRBV4-1 with TRBJ1-1; maybe TRBD1 (5 bases). Germline-derived CDR1 and CDR2 are MGHRA and YSYEKL. The CDR3 is 14 amino acids. V shed 4 bases and J shed 0 bases, with 9 bases lying between them. The CDR3 DNA sequence: TGCGCCAGCAGCCCGACAGCCATGAACACTGAAGCTTTCTTT. It yields the protein CASSPTAMNTEAFF.

This clonotype has a handful of counts. The chain joins TRBV29-1 to TRBJ2-1; no reliable D call. The CDR3 length is 13 residues. Germline V gene sequence: CDR1 SQVTM, CDR2 ANQGSEA. Trimming took 1 base from V and 3 from J, leaving 7 bases between them. Here the CDR3 DNA reads TGCAGCGTTGAAGTGGCGGACTACAATGAGCAGTTCTTC. Translating gives CSVEVADYNEQFF.

The sample holds a few counts of this clonotype. The chain employs TRBV7-8 and TRBJ2-5; D is perhaps TRBD1 or TRBD2 (5 bases each). The length of the CDR3 is 14 residues. Trimming took 1 base from V and 4 from J, leaving 10 bases between them. CDR1 is SGHVS and CDR2 is FQNEAQ in the germline V gene. CDR3 sequence: CASSLGDLGETQYF. CDR3 nucleotides: TGTGCCAGCAGCTTAGGGGACCTGGGAGAGACCCAGTACTTC.

This clonotype was counted a few times. Here the CDR3 reads CSAGGPRRGNEQFF. The DNA of the CDR3 is TGCAGTGCGGGGGGCCCTCGGAGGGGCAATGAGCAGTTCTTC. The chain links TRBV20-1 to TRBJ2-1, with D perhaps being TRBD1 or TRBD2 (6 bases each). This CDR3 is 14 amino acids long. CDR1 DFQATT and CDR2 SNEGSKA come from the germline V gene (reference sequence). With 6 bases removed from V and 6 bases from J, the gap between germline ends came to 18 bases.

J is TRBJ1-1 and V is TRBV2, with 7 positions matching TRBD1. The CDR3 runs to 15 residues. CDR1 is SNHLY, CDR2 FYNNEI, per germline. J lost 0 bases, V lost 6 bases, and 7 bases had no gene match. For the CDR3, the DNA is TGTGCCAGCAGGCAGGACAGGAACATGAACACTGAAGCTTTCTTT. Protein sequence: CASRQDRNMNTEAFF.

The chain employs TRBV20-1 and TRBJ2-5; TRBD1 agrees at 7 bases. The V and J ends lost 6 bases and 3 bases, in that order; junction bases with no gene match: 7. Looked up from germline, CDR1 is DFQATT and CDR2 is SNEGSKA (reference sequence). The CDR3 consists of 13 residues. The CDR3 reads CSAPGTAKETQYF. DNA for the CDR3: TGCAGTGCCCCCGGGACAGCTAAAGAGACCCAGTACTTC.

This chain joins TRBV20-1 and TRBJ1-2, with D possibly matching TRBD1 (5 bases). The germline CDR1 and CDR2 sequences are DFQATT and SNEGSKA (reference sequence). V lost 0 bases and J lost 4, with 12 bases in between. This CDR3 has 14 residues. CDR3 DNA sequence: TGCAGTGCTAGAGATGGAGGGCAGGGCTATGGCTACACCTTC. Its translation is CSARDGGQGYGYTF.

The chain carries TRBV7-2 and TRBJ1-5; D might be TRBD1 (6 bases). The germline V gene has CDR1 SGHTA and CDR2 FQGNSA. This CDR3 comprises 15 residues. V was pared by 5 bases and J by 3 bases, with 14 bases between. Here the CDR3 reads CASSPSDRTNQPQHF. Written as DNA, the CDR3 is TGTGCCAGCAGCCCATCTGACAGGACCAATCAGCCCCAGCATTTT. The variable domain in full, with the rest retrieved from reference TRBV7-2 and TRBJ1-5, is GAGVSQSPSNKVTEKGKDVELRCDPISGHTALYWYRQSLGQGLEFLIYFQGNSAPDKSGLPSDRFSAERTGGSVSTLTIQRTQQEDSAVYLCASSPSDRTNQPQHFGDGTRLSIL.

The chain employs TRBV18 and TRBJ2-1; 11 nucleotides match TRBD1. Trimming cost V 4 bases and J 8 bases; bases outside gene matches: 7. Per germline, CDR1 KGHSH and CDR2 LQKENI. This CDR3 has 15 residues. The CDR3 reads CASSLTGTGGYEQFF. The DNA for the CDR3 is TGTGCCAGCTCACTTACCGGGACAGGGGGATATGAGCAGTTCTTC.